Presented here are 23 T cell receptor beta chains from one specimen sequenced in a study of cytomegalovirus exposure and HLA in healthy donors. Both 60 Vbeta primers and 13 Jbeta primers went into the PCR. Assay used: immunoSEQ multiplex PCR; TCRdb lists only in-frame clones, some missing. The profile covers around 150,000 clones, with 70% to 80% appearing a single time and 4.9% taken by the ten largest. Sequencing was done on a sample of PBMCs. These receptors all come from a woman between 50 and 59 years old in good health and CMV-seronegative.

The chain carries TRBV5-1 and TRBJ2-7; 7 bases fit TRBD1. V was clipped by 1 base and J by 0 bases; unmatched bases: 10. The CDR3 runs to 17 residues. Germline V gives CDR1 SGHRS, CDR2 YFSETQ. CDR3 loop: CASSLSFSRDSSYEQYF. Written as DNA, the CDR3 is TGCGCCAGCAGCTTGAGTTTCAGCCGGGACAGCTCCTACGAGCAGTACTTC.

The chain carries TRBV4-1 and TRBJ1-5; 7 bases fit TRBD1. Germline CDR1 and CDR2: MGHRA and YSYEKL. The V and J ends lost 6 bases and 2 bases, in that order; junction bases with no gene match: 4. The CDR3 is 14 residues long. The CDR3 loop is CASSRQGGNQPQHF. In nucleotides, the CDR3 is TGCGCCAGCAGTCGACAGGGTGGCAATCAGCCCCAGCATTTT.

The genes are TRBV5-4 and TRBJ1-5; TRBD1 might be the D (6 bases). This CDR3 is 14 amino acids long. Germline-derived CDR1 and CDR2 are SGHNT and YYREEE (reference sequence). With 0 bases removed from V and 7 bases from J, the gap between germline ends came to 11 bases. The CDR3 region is CASSLVQGFQPQHF. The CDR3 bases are TGTGCCAGCAGCTTGGTGCAGGGGTTCCAGCCCCAGCATTTT. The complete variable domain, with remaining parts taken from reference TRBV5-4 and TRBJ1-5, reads ETGVTQSPTHLIKTRGQQVTLRCSSQSGHNTVSWYQQALGQGPQFIFQYYREEENGRGNFPPRFSGLQFPNYSSELNVNALELDDSALYLCASSLVQGFQPQHFGDGTRLSIL.

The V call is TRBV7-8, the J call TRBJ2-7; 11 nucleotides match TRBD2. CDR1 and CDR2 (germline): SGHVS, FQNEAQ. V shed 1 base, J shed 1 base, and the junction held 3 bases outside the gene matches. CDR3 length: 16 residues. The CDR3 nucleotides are TGTGCCAGCAGCTTAGTTACTAGCGGGGGTTCCTACGAGCAGTACTTC. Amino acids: CASSLVTSGGSYEQYF.

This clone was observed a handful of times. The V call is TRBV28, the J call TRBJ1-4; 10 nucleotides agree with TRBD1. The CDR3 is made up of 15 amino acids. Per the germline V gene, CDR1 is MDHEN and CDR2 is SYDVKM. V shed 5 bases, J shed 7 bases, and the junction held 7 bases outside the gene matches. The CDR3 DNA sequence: TGTGCCAGCAGTATGGGACAGGGGCCTGGTGAAAAACTGTTTTTT. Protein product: CASSMGQGPGEKLFF.

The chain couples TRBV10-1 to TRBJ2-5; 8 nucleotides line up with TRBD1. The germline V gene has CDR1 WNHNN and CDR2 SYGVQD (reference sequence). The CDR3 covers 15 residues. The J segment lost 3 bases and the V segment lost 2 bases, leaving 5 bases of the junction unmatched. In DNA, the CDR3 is TGCGCCAGCAGTGAGAGCAGGGGGCAGGAAGAGACCCAGTACTTC. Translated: CASSESRGQEETQYF.

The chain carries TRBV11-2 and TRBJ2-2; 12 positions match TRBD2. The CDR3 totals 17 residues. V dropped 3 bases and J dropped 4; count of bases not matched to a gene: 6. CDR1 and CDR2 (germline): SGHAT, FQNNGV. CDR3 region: CASSFPSGGAGTGELFF. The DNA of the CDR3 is TGTGCCAGCAGCTTCCCTAGCGGGGGGGCCGGCACCGGGGAGCTGTTTTTT.

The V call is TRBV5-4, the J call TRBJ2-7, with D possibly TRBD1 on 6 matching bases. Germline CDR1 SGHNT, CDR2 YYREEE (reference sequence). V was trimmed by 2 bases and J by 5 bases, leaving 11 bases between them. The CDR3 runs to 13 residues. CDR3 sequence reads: CASSFTGYNEQYF. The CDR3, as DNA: TGTGCCAGCAGCTTTACAGGGTACAACGAGCAGTACTTC.

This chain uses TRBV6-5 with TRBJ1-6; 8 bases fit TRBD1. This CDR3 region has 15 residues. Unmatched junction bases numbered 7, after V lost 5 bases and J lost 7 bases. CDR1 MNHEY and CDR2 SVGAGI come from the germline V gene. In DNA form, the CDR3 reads TGTGCCAGCAGTCGCCGACAGGGGCGGAATTCACCCCTCCACTTT. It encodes CASSRRQGRNSPLHF.

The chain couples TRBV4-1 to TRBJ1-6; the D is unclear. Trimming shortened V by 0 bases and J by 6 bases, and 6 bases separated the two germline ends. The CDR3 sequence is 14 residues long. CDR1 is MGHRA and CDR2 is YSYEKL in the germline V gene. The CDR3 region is CASSQDGFNSPLHF. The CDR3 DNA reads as TGCGCCAGCAGCCAAGATGGCTTTAATTCACCCCTCCACTTT.

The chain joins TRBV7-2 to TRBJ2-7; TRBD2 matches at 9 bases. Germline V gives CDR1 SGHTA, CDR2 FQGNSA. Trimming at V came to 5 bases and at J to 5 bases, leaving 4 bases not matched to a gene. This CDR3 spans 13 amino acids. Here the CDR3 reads CASSPGLANEQYF. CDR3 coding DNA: TGTGCCAGCAGCCCTGGACTAGCGAACGAGCAGTACTTC.

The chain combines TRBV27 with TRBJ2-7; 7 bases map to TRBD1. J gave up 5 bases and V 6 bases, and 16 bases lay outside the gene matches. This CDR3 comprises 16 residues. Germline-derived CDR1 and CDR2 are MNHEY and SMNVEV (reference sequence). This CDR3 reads CASSSRTGPDWDEQYF. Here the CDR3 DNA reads TGTGCCAGCAGCTCTCGGACAGGCCCGGATTGGGACGAGCAGTACTTC.

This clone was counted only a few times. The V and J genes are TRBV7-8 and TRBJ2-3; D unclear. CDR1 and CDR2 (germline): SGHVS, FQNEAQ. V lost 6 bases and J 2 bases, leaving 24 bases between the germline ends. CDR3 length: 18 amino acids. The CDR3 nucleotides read TGTGCCAGCAGTACCACGTTCCGTTCGGTGTTACTCACAGATACGCAGTATTTT. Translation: CASSTTFRSVLLTDTQYF. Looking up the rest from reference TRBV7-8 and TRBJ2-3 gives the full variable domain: GAGVSQSPRYKVAKRGQDVALRCDPISGHVSLFWYQQALGQGPEFLTYFQNEAQLDKSGLPSDRFFAERPEGSVSTLKIQRTQQEDSAVYLCASSTTFRSVLLTDTQYFGPGTRLTVL.

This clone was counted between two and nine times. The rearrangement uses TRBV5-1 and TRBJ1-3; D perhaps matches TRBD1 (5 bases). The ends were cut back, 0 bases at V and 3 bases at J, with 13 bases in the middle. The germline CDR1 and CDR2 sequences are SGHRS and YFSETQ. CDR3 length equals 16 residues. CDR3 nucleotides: TGCGCCAGCAGCTTGGGGGCCGGGACTTATGGAAACACCATATATTTT. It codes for CASSLGAGTYGNTIYF.

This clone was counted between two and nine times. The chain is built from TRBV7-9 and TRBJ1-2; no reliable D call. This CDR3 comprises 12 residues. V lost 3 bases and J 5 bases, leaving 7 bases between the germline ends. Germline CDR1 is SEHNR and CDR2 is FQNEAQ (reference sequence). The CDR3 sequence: CASSLGTYGYTF. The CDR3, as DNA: TGTGCCAGCAGCTTGGGCACTTATGGCTACACCTTC. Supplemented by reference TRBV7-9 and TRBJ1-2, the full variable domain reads DTGVSQNPRHKITKRGQNVTFRCDPISEHNRLYWYRQTLGQGPEFLTYFQNEAQLEKSRLLSDRFSAERPKGSFSTLEIQRTEQGDSAMYLCASSLGTYGYTFGSGTRLTVV.

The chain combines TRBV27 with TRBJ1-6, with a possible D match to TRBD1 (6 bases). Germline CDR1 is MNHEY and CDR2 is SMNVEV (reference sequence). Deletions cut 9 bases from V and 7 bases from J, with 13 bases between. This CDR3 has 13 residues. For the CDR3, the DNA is TGTGCCAGTACAGGGAATCCAAATTCACCCCTCCACTTT. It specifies CASTGNPNSPLHF.

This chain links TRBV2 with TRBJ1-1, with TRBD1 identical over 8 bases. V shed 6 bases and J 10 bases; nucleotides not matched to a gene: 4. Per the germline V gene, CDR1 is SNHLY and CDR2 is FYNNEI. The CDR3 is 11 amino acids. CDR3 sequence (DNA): TGTGCCAGCAGGGAAACAGGGGGAGCTTTCTTT. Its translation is CASRETGGAFF.

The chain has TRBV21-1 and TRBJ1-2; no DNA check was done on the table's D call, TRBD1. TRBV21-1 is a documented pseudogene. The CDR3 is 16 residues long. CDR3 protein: CASSNKGTKTNYGYTF. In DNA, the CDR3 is TGTGCCAGCAGCAATAAGGGGACAAAAACTAACTATGGCTACACCTTC.

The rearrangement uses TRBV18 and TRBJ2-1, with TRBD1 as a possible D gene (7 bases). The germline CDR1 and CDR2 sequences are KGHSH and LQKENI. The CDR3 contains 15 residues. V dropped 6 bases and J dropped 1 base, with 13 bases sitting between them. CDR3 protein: CASSLTGRSYNEQFF. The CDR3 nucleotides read TGTGCCAGCTCCCTGACAGGGAGGTCCTACAATGAGCAGTTCTTC.

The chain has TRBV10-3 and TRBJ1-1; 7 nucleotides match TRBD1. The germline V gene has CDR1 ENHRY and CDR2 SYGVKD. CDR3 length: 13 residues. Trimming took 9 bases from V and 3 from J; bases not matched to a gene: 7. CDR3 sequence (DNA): TGTGCCATACGTCAGGGGGATGACACTGAAGCTTTCTTT. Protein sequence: CAIRQGDDTEAFF.

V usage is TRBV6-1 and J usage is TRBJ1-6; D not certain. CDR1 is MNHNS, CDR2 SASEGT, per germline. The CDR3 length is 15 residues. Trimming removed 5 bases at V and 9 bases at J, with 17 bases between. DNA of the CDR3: TGTGCCAGCAGTCCTGGGCCCGATCGGGGTTCACCCCTCCACTTT. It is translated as CASSPGPDRGSPLHF.

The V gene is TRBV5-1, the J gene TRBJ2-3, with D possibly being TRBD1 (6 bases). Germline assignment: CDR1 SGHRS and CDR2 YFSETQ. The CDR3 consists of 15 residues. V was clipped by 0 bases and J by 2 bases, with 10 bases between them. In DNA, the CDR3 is TGCGCCAGCAGCTTGGAGGACAGTTTCACAGATACGCAGTATTTT. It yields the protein CASSLEDSFTDTQYF.

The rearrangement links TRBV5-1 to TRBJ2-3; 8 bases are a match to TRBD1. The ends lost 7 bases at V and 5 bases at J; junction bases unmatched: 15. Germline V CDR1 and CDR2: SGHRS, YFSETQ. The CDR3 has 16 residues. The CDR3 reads CASSQGAAITGDTQYF. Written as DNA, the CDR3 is TGCGCCAGCTCCCAGGGGGCAGCTATAACGGGAGATACGCAGTATTTT. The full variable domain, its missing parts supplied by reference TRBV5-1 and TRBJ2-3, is KAGVTQTPRYLIKTRGQQVTLSCSPISGHRSVSWYQQTPGQGLQFLFEYFSETQRNKGNFPGRFSGRQFSNSRSEMNVSTLELGDSALYLCASSQGAAITGDTQYFGPGTRLTVL.